This T cell receptor beta chain was observed in a study of radiotherapy plus CTLA-4 blockade in lung cancer. Overall study: Disease control was achieved by 31% of patients, and objective responses by 18%. The study, taken as a whole, reports: TCR clones originating in tumors grew in number in blood after radiotherapy plus ipilimumab.

To note about this clone: Its target is not known.

Germline CDR1 and CDR2: SGHTA and FQGNSA. The CDR3 runs 17 residues. Trimming took 4 bases from V and 1 from J; bases not matched to a gene: 12. Clones were read by immunoSEQ multiplex PCR, and TCRdb kept only the in-frame ones, dropping some. The table shows 50,000 to 65,000 clones, with around 80% occurring only once. The chain combines TRBV7-2 with TRBJ1-1, with 7 bases identical to TRBD1. The TCR sequence derives from a human donor with non-small cell lung cancer who had a complete response to radiotherapy plus ipilimumab. Sequences were derived from peripheral blood, sampled from a patient treated with radiotherapy plus ipilimumab. The CDR3 loop is CASSSGWTGRENTEAFF. In nucleotides, the CDR3 is TGTGCCAGCAGCTCTGGATGGACAGGCAGGGAGAACACTGAAGCTTTCTTT.